The rows below give T cell receptor beta chains drawn from one sample of a study of shared clonotypes between healthy human individuals. The table came from immunoSEQ multiplex PCR; TCRdb's copy has only in-frame clones and leaves some out. The sample carries approximately 1.1 million clones, about four fifths recorded once. The sample consisted of memory CD4+ T cells from PBMCs. The receptors come from a man aged 18 to 29 in good health. Some clones in this sample may be carry-over from other donors' samples. Both conserved end residues are part of each CDR3. The D gene is left open where the match is weak. The size entry is marked missing in some rows and otherwise reads once, few, many or a size class.

v_gene	len	j_gene	d_gene	abundance	CDR3nt	CDR3aa
TRBV28	21	TRBJ2-7	TRBD2	NA	TGTGCCAGCAGTCCGCAAGATCGGAGCGGGGGTAAGCCCCGAAATCCCTACGAGCAGTACTTC	CASSPQDRSGGKPRNPYEQYF
TRBV28	14	TRBJ1-2	TRBD1	NA	TGTGCCAGCAGTCCGCCGGGACAGGGTTATGGCTACACCTTC	CASSPPGQGYGYTF
TRBV6-1	15	TRBJ2-2	NA	NA	TGTGCCAGCATGAGAGGCAGGGGGAACACCGGGGAGCTGTTTTTT	CASMRGRGNTGELFF
TRBV4-3	15	TRBJ2-5	NA	NA	TGCGCCAGCAGCCAAGATATCGGTGGGACGGAGACCCAGTACTTC	CASSQDIGGTETQYF
TRBV27	17	TRBJ2-5	TRBD2	NA	TGTGCCAGCAGTTTATTTAGCCGCCCCGGGGGGCAAGAGACCCAGTACTTC	CASSLFSRPGGQETQYF
TRBV4-2	14	TRBJ1-6	TRBD1	NA	TGTGCCAGCAGCCGGGGACAGGTTAATTCACCCCTCCACTTT	CASSRGQVNSPLHF
TRBV5-6	14	TRBJ2-1	NA	NA	TGTGCCAGCAGCTATTACAGAATAGCCGATGAGCAGTTCTTC	CASSYYRIADEQFF
TRBV10-3	14	TRBJ1-1	NA	NA	TGTGCCATCAGTGAGTTAACCTCAGGCACTGAAGCTTTCTTT	CAISELTSGTEAFF
TRBV5-1	15	TRBJ2-7	TRBD1	NA	TGCGCCAGCAGCTTGACCCCGACAGGGGGCTACGAGCAGTACTTC	CASSLTPTGGYEQYF
TRBV6-1	13	TRBJ1-2	NA	NA	TGTGCCAGCATTACCCAGAAAAACTATGGCTACACCTTC	CASITQKNYGYTF
TRBV28	14	TRBJ2-7	TRBD1	once	TGTGCCAGCAGGTCGACAGGGTTGAACCACGAGCAGTACTTC	CASRSTGLNHEQYF
TRBV7-3	13	TRBJ2-2	NA	NA	TGTGCCAGCAGCCTCCGTCCGGCCGGGGAGCTGTTTTTT	CASSLRPAGELFF
TRBV7-6	16	TRBJ2-7	NA	NA	TGTGCCAGCAGCTTAGTAGTTGGCTCAACGGGCATAGGGCAGTACTTC	CASSLVVGSTGIGQYF
TRBV5-1	16	TRBJ1-4	NA	many	TGCGCCAGCAGCCCCCCCGACAGGACGGGATATGAAAAACTGTTTTTT	CASSPPDRTGYEKLFF
TRBV28	11	TRBJ1-1	NA	few	TGTGCCAGCAGTTTAGACAGAAGAGCATTCTTT	CASSLDRRAFF
TRBV5-1	15	TRBJ2-7	TRBD2	NA	TGCGCCAGCAGCCCGGGACTAGCGGGCTCCTACGAGCAGTACTTC	CASSPGLAGSYEQYF
TRBV7-8	16	TRBJ2-5	TRBD2	NA	TGTGCCAGCAGCTCAAGGGAGGGCACCCCACAAGAGACCCAGTACTTC	CASSSREGTPQETQYF
TRBV2	14	TRBJ2-3	NA	once	TGTGCCAGCAGAAAGGGCGGCCTCACAGATACGCAGTATTTT	CASRKGGLTDTQYF
TRBV2	14	TRBJ2-2	NA	NA	TGTGCCAGCTTTTCTACCAGAAACACCGGGGAGCTGTTTTTT	CASFSTRNTGELFF
TRBV7-6	17	TRBJ2-3	TRBD2	NA	TGTGCCAGCAGCTTATTGCGGTGGGAGGGAGGCACAGATACGCAGTATTTT	CASSLLRWEGGTDTQYF
TRBV7-6	16	TRBJ2-5	NA	NA	TGTGCCAGCAGCCTAAGAAGGAGGGGTTCAGGAGAGACCCAGTACTTC	CASSLRRRGSGETQYF
TRBV19	16	TRBJ2-7	TRBD1	NA	TGTGCCAGTAGTCCCCTCGACAGGGGGAACCTTCCCGAGCAGTACTTC	CASSPLDRGNLPEQYF
TRBV7-2	15	TRBJ2-1	TRBD2	NA	TGTGCCAGCAGCACTCGAGCGGGAAGCTACAATGAGCAGTTCTTC	CASSTRAGSYNEQFF
TRBV5-1	14	TRBJ1-4	NA	NA	TGCGCCAGCAGCTCAATGGGGATAGATGAAAAACTGTTTTTT	CASSSMGIDEKLFF
TRBV4-3	15	TRBJ1-2	NA	once	TGCGCCAGCAGCCAAGGAGTCAGGGCAGGGATCGACTACACCTTC	CASSQGVRAGIDYTF
TRBV5-1	16	TRBJ1-5	NA	few	TGCGCCAGCAGCTTGGCGGGGCGACATAGCAATCAGCCCCAGCATTTT	CASSLAGRHSNQPQHF
TRBV29-1	15	TRBJ1-2	TRBD1	few	TGCAGCGTTGCCCCCGGGACAGGGGCCGGCTATGGCTACACCTTC	CSVAPGTGAGYGYTF
TRBV7-9	15	TRBJ2-3	NA	NA	TGTGCCAGCAGCTTTAGCGGAGTTAGCACAGATACGCAGTATTTT	CASSFSGVSTDTQYF
TRBV5-4	13	TRBJ1-3	NA	NA	TGTGCCAGCAGGACGGTACCTGGAAACACCATATATTTT	CASRTVPGNTIYF
TRBV5-1	13	TRBJ1-3	NA	NA	TGCGCCACGACGGACAGAACTGGAAACACCATATATTTT	CATTDRTGNTIYF
TRBV7-8	16	TRBJ2-7	NA	NA	TGTGCCAGCAGCTTGGCGGGGCAGGGTATTTCCTACGAGCAGTACTTC	CASSLAGQGISYEQYF
TRBV28	16	TRBJ2-5	NA	NA	TGTGCCAGCAGTTTATCGAGGGCAGGGGCCCAAGAGACCCAGTACTTC	CASSLSRAGAQETQYF
TRBV5-4	15	TRBJ1-1	NA	NA	TGTGCCAGCAGCAGCTCGGCTTGGATGAACACTGAAGCTTTCTTT	CASSSSAWMNTEAFF
TRBV9	13	TRBJ1-1	NA	few	TGTGCCAGCAGCGTAGTTTTTGGCACTGAAGCTTTCTTT	CASSVVFGTEAFF
TRBV29-1	13	TRBJ1-1	NA	once	TGCAGCGTGCCACGGTGGGGGGACACTGAAGCTTTCTTT	CSVPRWGDTEAFF
TRBV11-2	16	TRBJ2-1	TRBD2	few	TGTGCCAGCAGCTACACTAGCGGGAGGGCCAAGGATGAGCAGTTCTTC	CASSYTSGRAKDEQFF
TRBV29-1	13	TRBJ1-2	NA	NA	TGCAGCGTTGCGGCGAACCAACTCTATGGCTACACCTTC	CSVAANQLYGYTF
TRBV28	12	TRBJ2-5	NA	once	TGTGCCAGCAGTTTAACCCAAGAGACCCAGTACTTC	CASSLTQETQYF
TRBV5-4	17	TRBJ2-5	TRBD1	NA	TGTGCCAGCAGCTCGAAGCGGGACAGGGGTCCTCAAGAGACCCAGTACTTC	CASSSKRDRGPQETQYF
TRBV7-8	17	TRBJ1-1	NA	once	TGTGCCAGCAGCTCGAGCCTACCGACAATGGCGACGTATGAAGCTTTCTTT	CASSSSLPTMATYEAFF
TRBV28	15	TRBJ2-5	TRBD1	NA	TGTGCCAGCAGTTTAATGACAGGGGGCCCAGAGACCCAGTACTTC	CASSLMTGGPETQYF
TRBV2	11	TRBJ2-5	NA	NA	TGTGCCAGCCAGAACTTAGAGACCCAGTACTTC	CASQNLETQYF
TRBV11-2	16	TRBJ2-1	TRBD2	NA	TGTGCCAGCAGCCCTAGACTAGCGGGAATCGTAAATGAGCAGTTCTTC	CASSPRLAGIVNEQFF
TRBV27	16	TRBJ2-2	NA	NA	TGTGCCAGCACCCGGTACAGGGATGCGAACACCGGGGAGCTGTTTTTT	CASTRYRDANTGELFF
TRBV7-2	13	TRBJ1-1	NA	NA	TGTGCCAGCAGCTTAGCCGTGGGCACTGAAGCTTTCTTT	CASSLAVGTEAFF
TRBV28	13	TRBJ1-4	NA	NA	TGTGCCAGCAGCCTGCCGGGGCGTGAAAAACTGTTTTTT	CASSLPGREKLFF
TRBV4-1	18	TRBJ2-3	TRBD2	NA	TGCGCCAGCAGCCGGGGGGACGGACTAGCGGGTAGCACAGATACGCAGTATTTT	CASSRGDGLAGSTDTQYF
TRBV5-1	13	TRBJ1-2	NA	NA	TGCGCCAGCCAGAGTCCGGGAAACTATGGCTACACCTTC	CASQSPGNYGYTF